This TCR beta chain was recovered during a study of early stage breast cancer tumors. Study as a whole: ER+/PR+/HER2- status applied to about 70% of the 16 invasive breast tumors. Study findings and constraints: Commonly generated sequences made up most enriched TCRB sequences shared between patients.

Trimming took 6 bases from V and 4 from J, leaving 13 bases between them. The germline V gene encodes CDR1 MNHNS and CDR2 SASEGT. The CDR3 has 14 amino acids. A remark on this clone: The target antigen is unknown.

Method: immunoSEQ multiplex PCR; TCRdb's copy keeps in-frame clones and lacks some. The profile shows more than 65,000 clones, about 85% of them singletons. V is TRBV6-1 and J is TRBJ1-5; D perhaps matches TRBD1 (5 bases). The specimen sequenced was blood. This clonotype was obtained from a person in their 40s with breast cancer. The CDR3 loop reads CASSFRVGNQPQHF. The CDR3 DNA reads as TGTGCCAGCAGCTTCAGGGTGGGGAATCAGCCCCAGCATTTT.